These 9 T cell receptor beta chains were all obtained from the same sample, sequenced in a study of tumor and adjacent non-tumor tissue in lung cancer. The template was RNA from unsorted bulk tissue. TCRbeta libraries were built with three rounds of nested PCR, modified from ARM-PCR. TCRdb independently ran MiXCR on the multiplex PCR reads; one entry per CDR3 protein. The data show 76,000 or so distinct CDR3 sequences, approximately 71% seen once. The sequencing sample was made of lung tumor tissue. Source of these receptors: an older woman with non-small cell lung cancer.

Of note for this clonotype: The junction does not match germline at one end; this may be a read error. The chain joins TRBV7-8 to TRBJ2-5; the match to TRBD2 covers 7 bases. CDR1 and CDR2 (germline): SGHVS, FQNEAQ. The CDR3 contains 14 residues. CDR3 coding DNA: TGTGCCAGCAGTGGGCCTAGCGGCCAAGAGACCCACTACTTC. Its translation is CASSGPSGQETHYF.

For this clonotype: A single base separates this from a much larger clone, so it may be a read error. Lacking the conserved final phenylalanine or tryptophan, this CDR3 likely reflects a read error. The V and J genes are TRBV6-1 and TRBJ2-2, with 10 bases identical to TRBD2. CDR1 MNHNS and CDR2 SASEGT come from the germline V gene. CDR3 length: 18 residues. V lost 5 bases to trimming and J lost 1 base; unmatched junction nucleotides: 10. The CDR3 reads CASSLYPGTSENTGELFL. The CDR3 nucleotides read TGTGCCAGCAGTCTATACCCCGGGACTAGCGAGAACACCGGGGAGCTGTTTCTT.

This clonotype was found once. Mismatch with germline at one junction end may stem from a read error. The chain has TRBV6-5 and TRBJ2-1, with D perhaps TRBD2 (6 bases). CDR3 length equals 15 residues. Germline V gene sequence: CDR1 MNHEY, CDR2 SVGAGI. DNA of the CDR3: TGTGCCAACAGTATAACCGGGACTGGGATCATTGATCAGTTCTTC. Encoded protein: CANSITGTGIIDQFF.

CDR3 nucleotide sequence: TGTGCCAACACCAACCAAGCCGGCGAGAACACTGAAGCTTTCTTT. Translating it yields CANTNQAGENTEAFF. The V call is TRBV6-1, the J call TRBJ1-1; D ambiguous. Germline V gives CDR1 MNHNS, CDR2 SASEGT. The CDR3 length is 15 residues. Trimming took off 10 bases at V and 1 base at J, with 19 bases between the two ends.

This clonotype was recorded many times. The rearrangement links TRBV20-1 to TRBJ2-1, with a tentative D call TRBD2 (6 bases). CDR1 and CDR2 (germline): DFQATT, SNEGSKA (reference sequence). V was pared by 3 bases and J by 7 bases, with 16 bases between. The CDR3 is made up of 14 amino acids. The DNA for the CDR3 is TGCAGTGCTAGGTATCCGGGACTTTTAAATGAGCAGTTCTTC. This sequence encodes CSARYPGLLNEQFF.

The chain links TRBV5-1 to TRBJ1-2, with a possible D match to TRBD1 (5 bases). V was pared by 9 bases and J by 8 bases, with 20 bases between. CDR1 and CDR2 from the germline V gene are SGHRS and YFSETQ. The CDR3 totals 13 residues. CDR3 region: CATSPMRDDGYTF. As DNA, the CDR3 is TGCGCCACTAGCCCGATGCGGGACGACGGCTACACCTTC.

A remark on this clonotype: As the CDR3 is not closed by the conserved phenylalanine or tryptophan, this likely results from a read error. The chain employs TRBV14 and TRBJ2-7; D is unclear. Germline CDR1 reads SGHDN; CDR2 reads FVKESK. The CDR3 has 15 residues. Trimming stripped 4 bases from V and 0 bases from J, with 13 bases between. This CDR3 reads CASSPFNQASYEQYI. The CDR3, as DNA: TGTGCCAGCAGCCCCTTTAACCAGGCCTCCTACGAGCAGTACATC.

Comment on this clonotype: At one of its ends the junction is not consistent with the germline gene, which may arise from a read error. The chain has TRBV4-2 and TRBJ1-5; D is unclear. The germline CDR1 and CDR2 sequences are LGHNA and YNFKEQ. The CDR3 is made up of 15 amino acids. CDR3 bases: TGTCCCAGCAGCCACCTGGGTGCCAACGGTCAGTCCCAGCATTTT. It is translated as CPSSHLGANGQSQHF.

Details on this clonotype: Lacking the conserved final phenylalanine or tryptophan, this CDR3 likely reflects a read error. The chain recombines TRBV29-1 with TRBJ2-7, with 10 bases identical to TRBD1. V dropped 0 bases and J dropped 6; count of bases not matched to a gene: 8. Per germline, CDR1 SQVTM and CDR2 ANQGSEA. CDR3 length: 15 amino acids. This CDR3 is CSVEDWGTGALEQYL. As DNA, the CDR3 is TGCAGCGTTGAAGATTGGGGGACAGGGGCCCTCGAGCAGTACTTG.